This T cell receptor (beta chain) originates from a study of blood T cell repertoires in COVID-19. Overall study context: Acute and convalescent COVID-19 samples came from the United States, Italy and Spain. Sample material is recorded as cDNA or gDNA derived from T cells, B-cell-depleted T cells, or PBMCs.

Some clones are missing from TCRdb's copy, which holds only in-frame ones; the method was immunoSEQ multiplex PCR. The repertoire holds 250,000 or so clones, roughly 81% seen once, with more than 6.5% in the top ten. This clone was seen a handful of times. Adults between about 18 and 89 years of age took part from some 25 US areas. V lost 2 bases and J lost 1, with 9 bases in between. The germline gives CDR1 SGHRS, CDR2 YFSETQ. The CDR3 consists of 15 residues. The sample comprised PBMCs or T cells enriched from blood (not recorded which). The TCR sequence derives from a woman in her fifties or sixties who had been exposed to COVID-19. This chain links TRBV5-1 with TRBJ2-2; D is unclear. The CDR3 bases are TGCGCCAGCAGCTTTAACACGGGGAACACCGGGGAGCTGTTTTTT. This codes for CASSFNTGNTGELFF.